This is a list of T cell receptor beta chains from one sample in a study of beta chain features in type 1 diabetes. Produced via immunoSEQ multiplex PCR; TCRdb's table is partial and in-frame only. The sample lists about half a million clones; about 30% were seen once. The sequenced sample was naive CD4+ T cells from blood. These receptors all come from a man younger than 30 in good health. The CDR3 runs from the conserved cysteine through the conserved F or W. The D gene is left open where the match is weak. Clone size is stated in some rows and not others, as once, few, many or a class when expanded.

CDR3nt: TGCAGCGTCCGACATGCCACGACGTCTGGGGCCAACGTCCTGACTTTC
CDR3aa: CSVRHATTSGANVLTF
j_gene: TRBJ2-6
v_gene: TRBV29-1
d_gene: -
abundance: -

CDR3nt: TGTGTCAGCAGCGTAAGCAATACAGATACGCAGTATTTT
CDR3aa: CVSSVSNTDTQYF
j_gene: TRBJ2-3
v_gene: TRBV9
d_gene: -
abundance: -

CDR3nt: TGTGCCTGGAGTGCCGGACAGGGGGGGACTGAAGCTTTCTTT
CDR3aa: CAWSAGQGGTEAFF
j_gene: TRBJ1-1
v_gene: TRBV30
d_gene: TRBD1
abundance: few

CDR3nt: TGTGCCAGCAGCTCCGGGACAGGGCCCTACAATGAGCAGTTCTTC
CDR3aa: CASSSGTGPYNEQFF
j_gene: TRBJ2-1
v_gene: TRBV7-2
d_gene: TRBD1
abundance: -

CDR3nt: TGTGCCATTCGACTAGCGGGAGTTGATACCGGGGAGCTGTTTTTT
CDR3aa: CAIRLAGVDTGELFF
j_gene: TRBJ2-2
v_gene: TRBV10-3
d_gene: TRBD2
abundance: few

CDR3nt: TGTGCCGGAGGACCTAACACTGAAGCTTTCTTT
CDR3aa: CAGGPNTEAFF
j_gene: TRBJ1-1
v_gene: TRBV30
d_gene: -
abundance: -

CDR3nt: TGTGCCAGCAGTTACGCGGGGACAGCTGAAGCTTTCTTT
CDR3aa: CASSYAGTAEAFF
j_gene: TRBJ1-1
v_gene: TRBV6-5
d_gene: TRBD1
abundance: -

CDR3nt: TGTGCCAGCAGTGCAACAGGTACTGGGGCCAACGTCCTGACTTTC
CDR3aa: CASSATGTGANVLTF
j_gene: TRBJ2-6
v_gene: TRBV27
d_gene: -
abundance: few

CDR3nt: TGTGCCAGCAGCTTAGAGGCCAGGGGCACAGATACGCAGTATTTT
CDR3aa: CASSLEARGTDTQYF
j_gene: TRBJ2-3
v_gene: TRBV7-2
d_gene: -
abundance: -

CDR3nt: TGTGCCTGGAGTGTGGACAGGGGAGTCGGGATTTATTTT
CDR3aa: CAWSVDRGVGIYF
j_gene: TRBJ1-5
v_gene: TRBV30
d_gene: TRBD1
abundance: few

CDR3nt: TGCGCCAGCAGTCCCCGGATAGCGGGGTACAATGAGCAGTTCTTC
CDR3aa: CASSPRIAGYNEQFF
j_gene: TRBJ2-1
v_gene: TRBV10-1
d_gene: TRBD2
abundance: -

CDR3nt: TGCAGCGCCACGGACAGAAACACTGAAGCTTTCTTT
CDR3aa: CSATDRNTEAFF
j_gene: TRBJ1-1
v_gene: TRBV29-1
d_gene: -
abundance: -

CDR3nt: TGTGCCATCAGTCCGGGACACCGAAACACTGAAGCTTTCTTT
CDR3aa: CAISPGHRNTEAFF
j_gene: TRBJ1-1
v_gene: TRBV10-3
d_gene: -
abundance: -

CDR3nt: TGTGCCAGCAGCGCCGGCCCCGGGAGGACAGATACGCAGTATTTT
CDR3aa: CASSAGPGRTDTQYF
j_gene: TRBJ2-3
v_gene: TRBV7-7
d_gene: TRBD2
abundance: -

CDR3nt: TGCAGCGTGGGGACTCTAATTAGCACAGATACGCAGTATTTT
CDR3aa: CSVGTLISTDTQYF
j_gene: TRBJ2-3
v_gene: TRBV29-1
d_gene: -
abundance: -

CDR3nt: TGCAGCGTTGTACGGGGGCCTTCTGGGGACTATGGCTACACCTTC
CDR3aa: CSVVRGPSGDYGYTF
j_gene: TRBJ1-2
v_gene: TRBV29-1
d_gene: -
abundance: few

CDR3nt: TGTGCCAGCAGCCTCCAAGTTAACACTGAAGCTTTCTTT
CDR3aa: CASSLQVNTEAFF
j_gene: TRBJ1-1
v_gene: TRBV7-9
d_gene: -
abundance: few

CDR3nt: TGTGCCATCAGTGGCTCTGGACAGCCCTACGAGCAGTACTTC
CDR3aa: CAISGSGQPYEQYF
j_gene: TRBJ2-7
v_gene: TRBV10-3
d_gene: -
abundance: -

CDR3nt: TGCAGCGCCAATGGACAGGGCTGGAACACTGAAGCTTTCTTT
CDR3aa: CSANGQGWNTEAFF
j_gene: TRBJ1-1
v_gene: TRBV29-1
d_gene: TRBD1
abundance: -

CDR3nt: TGTGCCAGCAGCAAGGGTATAACCGGGGAGCTGTTTTTT
CDR3aa: CASSKGITGELFF
j_gene: TRBJ2-2
v_gene: TRBV9
d_gene: -
abundance: -

CDR3nt: TGCAGCGGAGGACAGGGCGACACTGAAGCTTTCTTT
CDR3aa: CSGGQGDTEAFF
j_gene: TRBJ1-1
v_gene: TRBV29-1
d_gene: TRBD1
abundance: -

CDR3nt: TGTGCCAGCAGCTGGCGCTCACTAGAAGACGGGGGCCAAGAGACCCAGTACTTC
CDR3aa: CASSWRSLEDGGQETQYF
j_gene: TRBJ2-5
v_gene: TRBV5-6
d_gene: -
abundance: -

CDR3nt: TGTGCCACCAGCAGGGGACTAGCGGAGGACTACGAGCAGTACTTC
CDR3aa: CATSRGLAEDYEQYF
j_gene: TRBJ2-7
v_gene: TRBV15
d_gene: TRBD2
abundance: -

CDR3nt: TGTGCCAGCAGCAAACTCCGGGGGAGGTCGGCCAAAAACATTCAGTACTTC
CDR3aa: CASSKLRGRSAKNIQYF
j_gene: TRBJ2-4
v_gene: TRBV27
d_gene: -
abundance: -

CDR3nt: TGTGCCAGCAGGATTGGGCCAGGGGCCGAGCAGTACTTC
CDR3aa: CASRIGPGAEQYF
j_gene: TRBJ2-7
v_gene: TRBV5-6
d_gene: -
abundance: -

CDR3nt: TGTGCCAGCAGCGTACTTGCGGGAGGGCCCGGAGATACGCAGTATTTT
CDR3aa: CASSVLAGGPGDTQYF
j_gene: TRBJ2-3
v_gene: TRBV9
d_gene: TRBD2
abundance: -

CDR3nt: TGTGCCTGGAGCCTGGGTCCCGCGGCCGAGCAGTACTTC
CDR3aa: CAWSLGPAAEQYF
j_gene: TRBJ2-7
v_gene: TRBV30
d_gene: -
abundance: -

CDR3nt: TGTGCCAGCAGCTTCGAGGCCGGTCGGTCCTACGAGCAGTACTTC
CDR3aa: CASSFEAGRSYEQYF
j_gene: TRBJ2-7
v_gene: TRBV5-4
d_gene: -
abundance: -

CDR3nt: TGTGCCAGCAGTTACACAGGGGCCCTTAATGAAAAACTGTTTTTT
CDR3aa: CASSYTGALNEKLFF
j_gene: TRBJ1-4
v_gene: TRBV7-9
d_gene: TRBD1
abundance: -

CDR3nt: TGCGCCAGCAGCCTAAGGCAGAGTCAGGGCCGGGGTGAGCAGTTCTTC
CDR3aa: CASSLRQSQGRGEQFF
j_gene: TRBJ2-1
v_gene: TRBV5-1
d_gene: -
abundance: -

CDR3nt: TGTGCCACCCGGGACCAATTGAACACTGAAGCTTTCTTT
CDR3aa: CATRDQLNTEAFF
j_gene: TRBJ1-1
v_gene: TRBV10-3
d_gene: -
abundance: -

CDR3nt: TGCAGCGTTTTTAGCGGGAGGGGCTCCTACAATGAGCAGTTCTTC
CDR3aa: CSVFSGRGSYNEQFF
j_gene: TRBJ2-1
v_gene: TRBV29-1
d_gene: TRBD2
abundance: -

CDR3nt: TGTGCCAGCAGCCCCCAGGGGGAGGGCACTGAAGCTTTCTTT
CDR3aa: CASSPQGEGTEAFF
j_gene: TRBJ1-1
v_gene: TRBV5-6
d_gene: TRBD1
abundance: -

CDR3nt: TGCGCCAGCAGCCCGGGCGGGAACTACAATGAGCAGTTCTTC
CDR3aa: CASSPGGNYNEQFF
j_gene: TRBJ2-1
v_gene: TRBV5-1
d_gene: -
abundance: -

CDR3nt: TGTGCCAGCAGTGCGGTTAGCGGGAAGGGGCTCTACGAGCAGTACTTC
CDR3aa: CASSAVSGKGLYEQYF
j_gene: TRBJ2-7
v_gene: TRBV25-1
d_gene: TRBD2
abundance: few

CDR3nt: TGTGCCAGCAGCTTCCTGGGGGGTATCTCGTACAATGAGCAGTTCTTC
CDR3aa: CASSFLGGISYNEQFF
j_gene: TRBJ2-1
v_gene: TRBV7-9
d_gene: -
abundance: few

CDR3nt: TGCGCCAGCACCTCCTTACAGGGGGCAGGAGAGACCCAGTACTTC
CDR3aa: CASTSLQGAGETQYF
j_gene: TRBJ2-5
v_gene: TRBV5-1
d_gene: TRBD1
abundance: few

CDR3nt: TGTGCCTGGAGTGACTTTGGAGACTATGGCTACACCTTC
CDR3aa: CAWSDFGDYGYTF
j_gene: TRBJ1-2
v_gene: TRBV30
d_gene: -
abundance: -

CDR3nt: TGTGCCAGCAGAAATCAAGAGACCCAGTACTTC
CDR3aa: CASRNQETQYF
j_gene: TRBJ2-5
v_gene: TRBV11-2
d_gene: -
abundance: few

CDR3nt: TGTGCCAGCAGCTTCGCCCGGGACGGGGGGTATGAGCAGTTCTTC
CDR3aa: CASSFARDGGYEQFF
j_gene: TRBJ2-1
v_gene: TRBV11-2
d_gene: TRBD2
abundance: few

CDR3nt: TGTGCCTGGAGACAGGGCAACAATCAGCCCCAGCATTTT
CDR3aa: CAWRQGNNQPQHF
j_gene: TRBJ1-5
v_gene: TRBV30
d_gene: -
abundance: few

CDR3nt: TGTGCCAGCAGCTTAGACCTAGCGGGGTCCTACGAGCAGTACTTC
CDR3aa: CASSLDLAGSYEQYF
j_gene: TRBJ2-7
v_gene: TRBV7-9
d_gene: TRBD2
abundance: -

CDR3nt: TGTGCCAGCAGCTTAACCGGCGGGTATGAAAAACTGTTTTTT
CDR3aa: CASSLTGGYEKLFF
j_gene: TRBJ1-4
v_gene: TRBV7-9
d_gene: -
abundance: -

CDR3nt: TGTGCCAGCAGTGAATCGAGCGGTCTTAGCACAGATACGCAGTATTTT
CDR3aa: CASSESSGLSTDTQYF
j_gene: TRBJ2-3
v_gene: TRBV25-1
d_gene: -
abundance: few

CDR3nt: TGTGCCATCCGAGACAGATACGGGGGCACAGATACGCAGTATTTT
CDR3aa: CAIRDRYGGTDTQYF
j_gene: TRBJ2-3
v_gene: TRBV10-3
d_gene: -
abundance: few

CDR3nt: TGTGCCAGCAGCCAAGATGACAGGGCCTATGGCTACACCTTC
CDR3aa: CASSQDDRAYGYTF
j_gene: TRBJ1-2
v_gene: TRBV4-2
d_gene: TRBD1
abundance: few

CDR3nt: TGTGCCAGCAGCCAAGATCCAGGGGGCTTCACTGAAGCTTTCTTT
CDR3aa: CASSQDPGGFTEAFF
j_gene: TRBJ1-1
v_gene: TRBV4-2
d_gene: TRBD1
abundance: -

CDR3nt: TGCAGCGCCCTAAGGGTCACTGAAGCTTTCTTT
CDR3aa: CSALRVTEAFF
j_gene: TRBJ1-1
v_gene: TRBV29-1
d_gene: -
abundance: -

CDR3nt: TGTGCCAGCTCACCTGTGGACGGAGAGCAGTTCTTC
CDR3aa: CASSPVDGEQFF
j_gene: TRBJ2-1
v_gene: TRBV18
d_gene: -
abundance: -

CDR3nt: TGTGCCAGCAGTTTCCACGACAGTCAAGAGACCCAGTACTTC
CDR3aa: CASSFHDSQETQYF
j_gene: TRBJ2-5
v_gene: TRBV28
d_gene: -
abundance: -

CDR3nt: TGTGCCGGTAGCGGGAACTACGAGCAGTACTTC
CDR3aa: CAGSGNYEQYF
j_gene: TRBJ2-7
v_gene: TRBV30
d_gene: TRBD2
abundance: -

CDR3nt: TGCAGCTCAGGACAGCAAGAGACCCAGTACTTC
CDR3aa: CSSGQQETQYF
j_gene: TRBJ2-5
v_gene: TRBV29-1
d_gene: -
abundance: -

CDR3nt: TGCAGCGTTAAAGGACTGGGCACTGAAGCTTTCTTT
CDR3aa: CSVKGLGTEAFF
j_gene: TRBJ1-1
v_gene: TRBV29-1
d_gene: -
abundance: -

CDR3nt: TGTGCCTGGACTAGCGTACACAATGAGCAGTTCTTC
CDR3aa: CAWTSVHNEQFF
j_gene: TRBJ2-1
v_gene: TRBV30
d_gene: -
abundance: -

CDR3nt: TGTGCCATCAGTGCACCAGGGGGAACGAACACCGGGGAGCTGTTTTTT
CDR3aa: CAISAPGGTNTGELFF
j_gene: TRBJ2-2
v_gene: TRBV10-3
d_gene: TRBD1
abundance: few

CDR3nt: TGTGCCAGCAGTTCCGTAGCGGGGATCACAGATACGCAGTATTTT
CDR3aa: CASSSVAGITDTQYF
j_gene: TRBJ2-3
v_gene: TRBV6-5
d_gene: TRBD2
abundance: few

CDR3nt: TGTGCCCAAGAGCCGAGCCCTGCCGGAAACACCATATATTTT
CDR3aa: CAQEPSPAGNTIYF
j_gene: TRBJ1-3
v_gene: TRBV30
d_gene: -
abundance: -

CDR3nt: TGTGCCAGCAGCGATCAGGGTGACTATACTGAAGCTTTCTTT
CDR3aa: CASSDQGDYTEAFF
j_gene: TRBJ1-1
v_gene: TRBV7-9
d_gene: -
abundance: few

CDR3nt: TGTGCCTGGAGTCGGGCGGGTTCCTACAATGAGCAGTTCTTC
CDR3aa: CAWSRAGSYNEQFF
j_gene: TRBJ2-1
v_gene: TRBV30
d_gene: -
abundance: once